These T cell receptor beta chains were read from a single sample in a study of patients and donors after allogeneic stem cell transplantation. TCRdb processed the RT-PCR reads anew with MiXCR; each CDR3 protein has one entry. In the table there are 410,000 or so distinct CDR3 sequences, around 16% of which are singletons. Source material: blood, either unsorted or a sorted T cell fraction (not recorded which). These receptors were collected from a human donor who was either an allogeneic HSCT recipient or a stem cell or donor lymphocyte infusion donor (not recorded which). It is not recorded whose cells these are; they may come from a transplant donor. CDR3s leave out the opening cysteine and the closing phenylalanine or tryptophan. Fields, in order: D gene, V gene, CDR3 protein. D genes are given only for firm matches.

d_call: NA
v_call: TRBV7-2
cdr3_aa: ASSLVRVLH

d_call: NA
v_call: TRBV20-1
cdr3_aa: SARVTLNTGELF

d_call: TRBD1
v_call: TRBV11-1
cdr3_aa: ASSLPEGTGLDGYGYT

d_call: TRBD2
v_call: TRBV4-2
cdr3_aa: ASSQARLAGGDEQY

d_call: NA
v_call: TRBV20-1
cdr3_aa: SAFLHPRGFSNQPQH

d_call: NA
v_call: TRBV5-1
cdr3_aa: ASSLWETQY

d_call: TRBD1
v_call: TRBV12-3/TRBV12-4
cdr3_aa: ASSVGTARPISLH

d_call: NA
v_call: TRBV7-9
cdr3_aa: ASSLKDTPYGYT

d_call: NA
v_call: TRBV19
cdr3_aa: ASSIGAYGEQF

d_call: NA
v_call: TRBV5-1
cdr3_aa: ASSLEVGSGNTIY